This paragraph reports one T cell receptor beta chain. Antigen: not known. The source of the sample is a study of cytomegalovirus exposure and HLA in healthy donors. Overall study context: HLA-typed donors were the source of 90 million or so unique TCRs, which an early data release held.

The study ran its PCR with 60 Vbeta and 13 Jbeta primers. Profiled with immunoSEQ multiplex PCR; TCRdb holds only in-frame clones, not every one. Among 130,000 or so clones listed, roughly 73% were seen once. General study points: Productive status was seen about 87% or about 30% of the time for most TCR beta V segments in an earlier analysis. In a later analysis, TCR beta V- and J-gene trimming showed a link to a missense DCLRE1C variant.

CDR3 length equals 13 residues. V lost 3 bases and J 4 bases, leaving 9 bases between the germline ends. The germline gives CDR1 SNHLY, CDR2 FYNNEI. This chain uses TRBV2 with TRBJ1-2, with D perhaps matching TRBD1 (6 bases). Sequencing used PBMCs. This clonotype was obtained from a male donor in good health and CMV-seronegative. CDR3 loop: CASSDQGPYGYTF. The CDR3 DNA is TGTGCCAGCAGTGACCAGGGGCCCTATGGCTACACCTTC.